A single T cell receptor (beta chain) is shown here with its context. It was with random hexamers that roughly 0.5 to 1 ug RNA was reverse transcribed. TCRdb used MiXCR to reprocess the immunoSEQ multiplex PCR reads, holding one entry per CDR3 protein. Among about 300,000 distinct CDR3 sequences, 92% were seen once, and the ten largest hold about 0.07%. From germline, CDR1 is MRHNA and CDR2 SNTAGT. CDR3 length: 16 residues. V was trimmed by 0 bases and J by 0 bases, leaving 8 bases between them. The data were obtained in a study of CD8 T cells in Susac syndrome. The clonotype comes from a human donor with multiple sclerosis. J is TRBJ1-4 and V is TRBV6-4; D call uncertain. The sequenced material came from CD4+ T cells from PBMCs. Written as DNA, the CDR3 is TGTGCCAGCAGTGACTCGATGCGTTCAACTAATGAAAAACTGTTTTTT. It codes for CASSDSMRSTNEKLFF.